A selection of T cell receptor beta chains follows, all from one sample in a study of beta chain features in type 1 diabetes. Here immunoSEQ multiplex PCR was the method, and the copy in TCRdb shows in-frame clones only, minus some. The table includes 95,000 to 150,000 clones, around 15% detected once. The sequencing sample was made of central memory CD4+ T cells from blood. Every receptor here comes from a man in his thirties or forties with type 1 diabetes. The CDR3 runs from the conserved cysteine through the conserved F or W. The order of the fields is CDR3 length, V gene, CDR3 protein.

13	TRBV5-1	CASSPGLNTEAFF
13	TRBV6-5	CASSLTGDYGYTF
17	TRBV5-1	CASSLATAGVITGELFF
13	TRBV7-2	CASSLRGGNEQFF
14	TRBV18	CASSPRRGETEAFF
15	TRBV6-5	CASSYSGQNTDTQYF
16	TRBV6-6	CASYLNAVSGANVLTF
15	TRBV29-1	CSVGEGNSGANVLTF
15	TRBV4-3	CASSLGQGSYNEQFF
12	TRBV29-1	CSAGQGGETQYF
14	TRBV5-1	CASSWAENTGELFF
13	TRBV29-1	CSAVEGGWDGYTF
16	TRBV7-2	CASSLALTGRTDEQYF
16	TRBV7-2	CASSFRLEGEGYEQYF
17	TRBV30	CAWSGRGLAVGQETQYF
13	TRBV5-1	CASFRSGGETQYF
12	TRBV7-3	CASSLGGYTQYF
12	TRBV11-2	CASSAGRIEQFF
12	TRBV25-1	CASRDRGNEQYF
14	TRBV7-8	CASSLGLASYEQYF
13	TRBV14	CASSQLRSDEQYF
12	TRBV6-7	CASTYRSGEQFF
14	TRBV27	CASSRRGINYGYTF
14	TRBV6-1	CASTQPFSGNTIYF
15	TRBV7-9	CASSLFLSGANVLTF
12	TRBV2	CASSGPYNEQFF
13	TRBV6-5	CASSYPGGTEAFF
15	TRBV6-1	CASTQGSNSNQPQHF
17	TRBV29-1	CSVAGRASTVSYNEQFF
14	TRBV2	CASSPGQVLQPQHF
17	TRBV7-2	CASSFRASGAAKNIQYF
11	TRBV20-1	CSAQPFYGYTF
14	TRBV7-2	CASSFQGGGNEQFF